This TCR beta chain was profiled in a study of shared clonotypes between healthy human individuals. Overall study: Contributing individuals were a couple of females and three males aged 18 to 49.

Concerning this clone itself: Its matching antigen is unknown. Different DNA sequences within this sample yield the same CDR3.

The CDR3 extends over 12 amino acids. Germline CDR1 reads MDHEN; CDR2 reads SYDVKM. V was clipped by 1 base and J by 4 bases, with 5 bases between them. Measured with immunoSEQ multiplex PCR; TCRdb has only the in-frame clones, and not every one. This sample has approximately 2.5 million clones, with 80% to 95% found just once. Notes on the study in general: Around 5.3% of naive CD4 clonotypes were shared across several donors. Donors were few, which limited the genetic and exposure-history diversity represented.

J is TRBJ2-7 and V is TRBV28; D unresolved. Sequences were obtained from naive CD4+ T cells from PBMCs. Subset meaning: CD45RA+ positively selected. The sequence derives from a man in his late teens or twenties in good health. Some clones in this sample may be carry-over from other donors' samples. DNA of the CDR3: TGTGCCAGCAGTTTATCGGGTTACGAGCAGTACTTC. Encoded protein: CASSLSGYEQYF.